This passage covers 11 T cell receptor beta chains from one sample sequenced in a study of blood T cell repertoires in COVID-19. Assay used: immunoSEQ multiplex PCR; TCRdb lists only in-frame clones, some missing. The sample gives 130,000 or so clones, roughly 84% of which show up once; approximately 17% is in the top ten. Material for sequencing was peripheral blood. The receptors shown here come from a woman aged 80 or over with acute or convalescent COVID-19.

V usage is TRBV5-1 and J usage is TRBJ2-7; 7 nucleotides agree with TRBD1. V was clipped by 0 bases and J by 2 bases; unmatched bases: 14. In germline, CDR1 is SGHRS, CDR2 YFSETQ. The CDR3 extends over 18 amino acids. The CDR3 DNA reads TGCGCCAGCAGCTTGGTCCCCCTTGGACAGGCGAATCCCTACGAGCAGTACTTC. Translation: CASSLVPLGQANPYEQYF.

This rearrangement joins TRBV9 to TRBJ1-2, with a tentative D call TRBD1 (5 bases). Germline loops: CDR1 SGDLS, CDR2 YYNGEE. The CDR3 consists of 16 residues. The V gene lost 3 bases and the J gene lost 1 base, with 16 bases spanning the gap. The CDR3 sequence is CASSGGLTGLNYGYTF. For the CDR3, the DNA is TGTGCCAGCAGCGGAGGGCTTACGGGACTTAACTATGGCTACACCTTC.

V gene TRBV3-1 (or the pseudogene TRBV3-2) combines with J gene TRBJ1-1; D is ambiguous. Germline V gives CDR1 LGHDT, CDR2 YNNKEL (reference sequence). Trimming stripped 4 bases from V and 1 base from J, with 7 bases between. There are 13 residues in the CDR3. The CDR3 is CASSRRGNTEAFF. The CDR3, as DNA: TGTGCCAGCAGCCGAAGAGGGAACACTGAAGCTTTCTTT.

The CDR3 DNA reads as TGTGCCAGCTCACCAGCTCTAGCGGGAGGGGGAGAGACCCAGTACTTC. This encodes CASSPALAGGGETQYF. The chain employs TRBV18 and TRBJ2-5; 12 nucleotides match TRBD2. Germline V gene lookup returns CDR1 KGHSH and CDR2 LQKENI. This CDR3 spans 16 amino acids. The trim removed 2 bases at V and 4 bases at J, leaving 5 bases unmatched.

The gene calls are TRBV6-5 and TRBJ2-1; possible D gene TRBD2, 7 bases. The CDR3 runs to 14 residues. Deletions cut 2 bases from V and 6 bases from J, with 11 bases between. In germline, CDR1 is MNHEY, CDR2 SVGAGI. CDR3 amino acids: CASSYAGAVNEQFF. The CDR3 region has the DNA TGTGCCAGCAGTTACGCGGGGGCGGTCAATGAGCAGTTCTTC.

This chain joins TRBV3-1 (or the pseudogene TRBV3-2) and TRBJ1-1, with 8 bases matching TRBD1. J gave up 3 bases and V 1 base, and 4 bases lay outside the gene matches. CDR1 is LGHDT, CDR2 YNNKEL, per germline (reference sequence). There are 15 residues in the CDR3. CDR3 nucleotides: TGTGCCAGCAGCCAAGGCCAGGGGGCGGACACTGAAGCTTTCTTT. Its translation is CASSQGQGADTEAFF.

V and J are TRBV7-9 and TRBJ1-1; unclear D gene. V was clipped by 2 bases and J by 8 bases, with 6 bases between them. The CDR3 is 11 amino acids. Germline V gives CDR1 SEHNR, CDR2 FQNEAQ (reference sequence). The DNA of the CDR3 is TGTGCCAGCAGCTTACAGTTCGAAGCTTTCTTT. Translating gives CASSLQFEAFF.

The V call is TRBV6-2 or TRBV6-3, the J call TRBJ2-1; 8 bases line up with TRBD2. From germline, CDR1 is MNHEY and CDR2 SVGEGT. Germline trimming cut 5 bases from V and 5 bases from J; bases unmatched to any gene: 8. There are 15 residues in the CDR3. CDR3 amino acids: CASSTPSRGDNEQFF. CDR3 bases: TGTGCCAGCAGTACACCATCGCGGGGGGACAATGAGCAGTTCTTC.

This clone was detected only a few times. At one of its ends the junction is not consistent with the germline gene, which may arise from a read error. The gene calls are TRBV5-4 and TRBJ1-1, with a tentative D call TRBD1 (6 bases). Germline values: CDR1 SGHNT, CDR2 YYREEE (reference sequence). The CDR3 length is 11 residues. This chain's CDR3 is CASSLGQVRIF. The CDR3 DNA reads TGTGCCAGCAGCTTGGGACAGGTGAGGATCTTT.

The genes are TRBV29-1 and TRBJ2-1, with TRBD2 matching 12 bases. V lost 0 bases and J lost 4; bases outside the gene matches: 4. This CDR3 region has 16 residues. CDR1 and CDR2 from the germline V gene are SQVTM and ANQGSEA. The CDR3 is CSVEDWTSGIYNEQFF. In DNA form, the CDR3 reads TGCAGCGTTGAAGATTGGACTAGCGGGATATACAATGAGCAGTTCTTC.

The CDR3 is CASSARQGAGNTIYF. The CDR3 DNA follows: TGTGCCAGCAGCGCTCGACAGGGAGCTGGAAACACCATATATTTT. The rearrangement links TRBV9 to TRBJ1-3; 7 bases map to TRBD1. The ends lost 3 bases at V and 2 bases at J; junction bases unmatched: 5. Looked up from germline, CDR1 is SGDLS and CDR2 is YYNGEE. The CDR3 covers 15 residues.